A selection of T cell receptor beta chains follows, all from one sample in a study of CD8 T cells in ankylosing spondylitis. Each CDR3 protein is one row after TCRdb ran MiXCR on the 5' RACE reads. The sample has just under 550,000 distinct CDR3 sequences; about 12% are singletons. The sequenced sample consisted of blood, either unsorted or a sorted T cell fraction (not recorded which). All receptors derive from a male donor with ankylosing spondylitis. CDR3s include the opening cysteine and the closing phenylalanine or tryptophan. The order of the fields is clone size, V gene, J gene, D gene, CDR3 protein, CDR3 DNA. A D gene is named only where the DNA matches it firmly. Size is stated for part of the rows, as once, few or many counts, or as a class when the clone is expanded.

>-|TRBV11-2|TRBJ2-1|TRBD1
CASSSRGGIFYNEQFF
TGTGCCAGCAGCTCCAGAGGGGGCATTTTTTACAATGAGCAGTTCTTC
>-|TRBV24-1|TRBJ2-1|-
CATSDFGGANNNEQFF
TGTGCCACCAGTGATTTTGGGGGGGCTAACAACAATGAGCAGTTCTTC
>many|TRBV5-1|TRBJ2-5|TRBD2
CASSGGLAGKETQYF
TGCGCCAGCAGCGGAGGACTAGCGGGAAAAGAGACCCAGTACTTC
>-|TRBV4-1|TRBJ1-2|TRBD1
CASSQDGDRLSGYTF
TGCGCCAGCAGCCAAGATGGGGACAGGTTAAGTGGCTACACCTTC
>-|TRBV2|TRBJ2-5|-
CASAAEQNGQYF
TGTGCCAGCGCCGCGGAGCAGAATGGCCAGTACTTC
>few|TRBV5-6|TRBJ2-1|-
CASSLGPTSYNEQFF
TGTGCCAGCAGCCTGGGACCGACGAGCTACAATGAGCAGTTCTTC
>-|TRBV18|TRBJ1-2|-
CASSPVRGTNYGYTF
TGTGCCAGCTCACCGGTGCGGGGAACTAACTATGGCTACACCTTC
>-|TRBV29-1|TRBJ2-1|-
CSVGLLGGAYNEQFF
TGCAGCGTTGGTTTACTGGGTGGCGCCTACAATGAGCAGTTCTTC
>few|TRBV6-2/TRBV6-3|TRBJ2-2|-
CASSYSPPPGVPTAGELFF
TGTGCCAGCAGTTACTCGCCCCCCCCGGGAGTTCCAACAGCCGGGGAGCTGTTTTTT
>few|TRBV4-2|TRBJ2-3|-
CASSLVGSGASDTQYF
TGTGCCAGCAGCCTCGTGGGTAGCGGCGCTTCAGATACGCAGTATTTT
>-|TRBV20-1|TRBJ1-4|-
CSAPRANEKLFF
TGCAGTGCCCCCCGGGCTAATGAAAAACTGTTTTTT
>few|TRBV5-5|TRBJ2-1|TRBD1
CASSFRSGQGVDNEQFF
TGTGCCAGCAGCTTTCGGTCAGGACAGGGGGTCGACAATGAGCAGTTCTTC
>few|TRBV3-1|TRBJ1-5|-
CASSQEFGGAGNQPQHF
TGTGCCAGCAGCCAAGAATTCGGGGGGGCCGGCAATCAGCCCCAGCATTTT
>-|TRBV6-1|TRBJ1-2|-
CASSEIGSAPGYTF
TGTGCCAGCAGTGAAATTGGGTCGGCGCCAGGCTACACCTTC
>-|TRBV2|TRBJ2-2|-
CASTDGDTGELFF
TGTGCCAGCACGGACGGGGACACCGGGGAGCTGTTTTTT
>-|TRBV10-1|TRBJ2-2|-
CASSKGRLENTGELFF
TGCGCCAGCAGTAAGGGACGGCTAGAGAACACCGGGGAGCTGTTTTTT
>few|TRBV29-1|TRBJ2-1|TRBD2
CSVGGGRSSYNEQFF
TGCAGCGTTGGGGGGGGAAGGAGCTCCTACAATGAGCAGTTCTTC
>few|TRBV3-1|TRBJ2-1|TRBD2
CASSQDQLAGGIYNEQFF
TGTGCCAGCAGCCAAGATCAACTAGCGGGAGGGATATACAATGAGCAGTTCTTC
>few|TRBV11-2|TRBJ2-3|-
CASSLQLGGTTDTQYF
TGTGCCAGCAGCTTACAACTCGGAGGGACGACAGATACGCAGTATTTT
>-|TRBV5-1|TRBJ2-1|TRBD2
CASGFGLAGGNEQFF
TGCGCCAGCGGTTTCGGACTAGCGGGGGGCAATGAGCAGTTCTTC
>few|TRBV5-6|TRBJ1-5|-
CASSPRQPSNQPQHF
TGTGCCAGCAGCCCCCGACAGCCTAGCAATCAGCCCCAGCATTTT
>few|TRBV20-1|TRBJ1-1|-
CSAPRGGGVDTEAFF
TGCAGTGCCCCCAGGGGCGGGGGGGTGGACACTGAAGCTTTCTTT
>many|TRBV29-1|TRBJ1-2|TRBD1
CSVTGDLKAPNYGYTF
TGCAGCGTAACAGGGGACCTGAAGGCCCCAAACTATGGCTACACCTTC
>-|TRBV6-1|TRBJ1-6|-
CASSETGSSYNSPLHF
TGTGCCAGCAGTGAAACAGGGAGCTCCTATAATTCACCCCTCCACTTT
>-|TRBV27|TRBJ1-5|TRBD1
CASSLSGTGFYQPQHF
TGTGCCAGCAGTTTATCGGGGACAGGATTTTATCAGCCCCAGCATTTT
>many|TRBV3-1|TRBJ1-5|-
CASSQGWVGNQPQHF
TGTGCCAGCAGCCAAGGATGGGTTGGCAATCAGCCCCAGCATTTT
>few|TRBV20-1|TRBJ1-1|TRBD1
CSANPLTGSTEAFF
TGCAGTGCTAACCCCCTGACAGGGTCCACTGAAGCTTTCTTT
>few|TRBV18|TRBJ2-3|-
CASSPGFDSTDTQYF
TGTGCCAGCTCACCAGGGTTTGATAGCACAGATACGCAGTATTTT
>few|TRBV21-1|TRBJ2-5|-
CASSGYSGSIQETQYF
TGTGCCAGCAGCGGTTATAGCGGGAGTATTCAGGAGACCCAGTACTTC
>-|TRBV5-1|TRBJ1-2|-
CASSFGQPSGGYTF
TGCGCCAGCAGCTTCGGCCAGCCAAGTGGTGGCTACACCTTC
>-|TRBV15|TRBJ2-1|TRBD2
CATSRGKTSGGVEQFF
TGTGCCACCAGCAGGGGGAAGACTAGCGGGGGGGTTGAGCAGTTCTTC
>-|TRBV21-1|TRBJ2-2|-
CASSRKVPSAYNTGELFF
TGTGCCAGCAGCAGGAAAGTTCCTAGCGCTTACAACACCGGGGAGCTGTTTTTT
>-|TRBV12-3/TRBV12-4|TRBJ2-7|-
CASRRQAYEQYF
TGTGCCAGCAGGCGACAGGCCTACGAGCAGTACTTC
>few|TRBV9|TRBJ1-1|-
CASSVEVDTTEAFF
TGTGCCAGCAGCGTAGAAGTGGATACCACTGAAGCTTTCTTT
>-|TRBV29-1|TRBJ2-5|TRBD2
CSVERLAGGSETQYF
TGCAGCGTTGAACGTTTAGCGGGAGGGTCGGAGACCCAGTACTTC
>-|TRBV18|TRBJ2-1|-
CASSPEVQGLDEQFF
TGTGCCAGCTCACCGGAAGTGCAGGGGCTAGATGAGCAGTTCTTC
>-|TRBV7-2|TRBJ1-1|TRBD1
CASSLKGQGAFYTEAFF
TGTGCCAGCAGCTTGAAGGGACAGGGGGCGTTTTATACTGAAGCTTTCTTT
>-|TRBV18|TRBJ1-5|TRBD1
CASSRQGDQPQHF
TGTGCCAGCTCACGACAGGGGGATCAGCCCCAGCATTTT
>-|TRBV12-3/TRBV12-4|TRBJ1-2|-
CASSPSRYDGYTF
TGTGCCAGCAGCCCATCCCGCTACGACGGCTACACCTTC
>few|TRBV20-1|TRBJ2-2|-
CSARATGRKNTGELFF
TGCAGTGCTAGAGCCACAGGGAGGAAGAACACCGGGGAGCTGTTTTTT
>-|TRBV7-9|TRBJ2-5|TRBD2
CASSLDIAGVGETQYF
TGTGCCAGCAGCTTAGATATAGCGGGAGTCGGGGAGACCCAGTACTTC
>-|TRBV11-2|TRBJ2-3|-
CASSRPAAASTDTQYF
TGTGCCAGCAGCCGGCCTGCGGCGGCTAGCACAGATACGCAGTATTTT
>-|TRBV5-1|TRBJ2-7|TRBD1
CASSGRRGYSDEQYF
TGCGCCAGCAGCGGTCGCAGGGGGTATTCGGACGAGCAGTACTTC
>once|TRBV20-1|TRBJ1-2|-
CSARGGGSNYGYTF
TGCAGTGCTAGAGGAGGGGGTTCTAACTATGGCTACACCTTC
>few|TRBV5-1|TRBJ2-3|-
CASSLGVTSTDTQYF
TGCGCCAGCAGCTTGGGAGTGACTAGCACAGATACGCAGTATTTT
>many|TRBV18|TRBJ2-1|-
CASAGRSSYNEQFF
TGTGCCAGCGCTGGACGGAGCTCCTACAATGAGCAGTTCTTC